These T cell receptor beta chains were read from a single sample in a study of blood T cell repertoires in COVID-19. The table came from immunoSEQ multiplex PCR; TCRdb's copy has only in-frame clones and leaves some out. The sample includes 150,000 to 200,000 clones, just over 85% of them seen just once. Sequenced: peripheral blood. These receptors all stem from a man aged 50 or older with active or convalescent COVID-19. Both conserved end residues are part of each CDR3. The D gene is left open where the match is weak. Some rows mark clone size as missing; the rest say once, few, many or name a class of expanded clone.

.	TRBJ2-3	.	TRBV28	13	TGTGCCAGCAGTTTGGGGGCAATCGATACGCAGTATTTT	CASSLGAIDTQYF
.	TRBJ1-4	.	TRBV3-1/TRBV3-2	17	TGTGCCAGCAGCCCAGCCTTGGGCGAGGGGGACAATGAAAAACTGTTTTTT	CASSPALGEGDNEKLFF
.	TRBJ1-2	.	TRBV10-3	12	TGTGCCATTGGGCAGGAAAACTATGGCTACACCTTC	CAIGQENYGYTF
few	TRBJ1-5	TRBD1	TRBV7-9	16	TGTGCCAGCAGCTTATCGACGACAGGGGGCGGGGGCCCCCAGCATTTT	CASSLSTTGGGGPQHF
.	TRBJ2-2	.	TRBV24-1	14	TGTGCCACCAGTGATTCACAGGTTCCCGGGGAGCTGTTTTTT	CATSDSQVPGELFF
.	TRBJ2-1	TRBD2	TRBV3-1/TRBV3-2	14	TGTGCCAGCAGCCCTAGCGGGGGGGGGTATGAGCAGTTCTTC	CASSPSGGGYEQFF
.	TRBJ2-5	TRBD1	TRBV5-1	15	TGCGCCAGCAGCCCCCCCGGACCAGGGGGAGAGACCCAGTACTTC	CASSPPGPGGETQYF
.	TRBJ1-1	TRBD1	TRBV7-9	14	TGTGCCAGCAGCGGTGACAGGGATGTCGCTGAAGCTTTCTTT	CASSGDRDVAEAFF
.	TRBJ1-1	.	TRBV30	13	TGTGCCTGGAGTGTAGTCCAGGTTTATGAAGCTTTCTTT	CAWSVVQVYEAFF
.	TRBJ1-3	.	TRBV7-9	15	TGTGCCAGCAGCACTACACAGGTCTCTGGAAACACCATATATTTT	CASSTTQVSGNTIYF
.	TRBJ2-7	TRBD2	TRBV7-3	15	TGTGCCAGCTCCCCGGTATCTAGCGGAGTCTACGAGCAGTACTTC	CASSPVSSGVYEQYF
.	TRBJ2-7	TRBD2	TRBV11-2	14	TGTGCCAGCAGCTGGCTAGCGGGTGCCTACGAGCAGTACTTC	CASSWLAGAYEQYF
.	TRBJ1-2	.	TRBV29-1	11	TGCAGCGTTGCCAGGGCAGACGGCTACACCTTC	CSVARADGYTF
.	TRBJ2-5	TRBD2	TRBV5-1	17	TGCGCCAGCAGGCAAGGACTAGCGGGAGAGGGCCAAGAGACCCAGTACTTC	CASRQGLAGEGQETQYF
once	TRBJ1-1	.	TRBV6-4	14	TGTGCCAGCAGCCCCTTTGGGGCGAGCACTGAAGCTTTCTTT	CASSPFGASTEAFF
.	TRBJ1-2	.	TRBV6-1	14	TGTGCCAGCGGCGTCTCGAGCGAGGGTGCAGGCTACACCTTC	CASGVSSEGAGYTF
.	TRBJ2-3	.	TRBV6-4	15	TGTGCCAGCAGCCCCCTTTACGGTGGCACAGATACGCAGTATTTT	CASSPLYGGTDTQYF
.	TRBJ2-3	TRBD2	TRBV20-1	15	TGCAGTGCTAGTCCGGGGACTAGCGGGGATGATACGCAGTATTTT	CSASPGTSGDDTQYF
.	TRBJ1-4	TRBD1	TRBV5-1	15	TGCGCCAGCAGTCCCGGGACAGAGCTGAATGAAAAACTGTTTTTT	CASSPGTELNEKLFF
.	TRBJ1-2	.	TRBV19	13	TGTGCCAGTAGTATTGACATAAACTATGGCTACACCTTC	CASSIDINYGYTF
.	TRBJ2-1	TRBD1	TRBV27	16	TGTGCCAGCCGCATGACAGGGGGCATAGTCTACAATGAGCAGTTCTTC	CASRMTGGIVYNEQFF
.	TRBJ2-7	TRBD1	TRBV7-6	15	TGTGCCAGCAGCCCACAATCGGGACAGACCTACGAGCAGTACTTC	CASSPQSGQTYEQYF
.	TRBJ2-2	TRBD1	TRBV24-1	17	TGTGCCACCAGTGATCTAGGGGACAGGGGGAGCACCGGGGAGCTGTTTTTT	CATSDLGDRGSTGELFF
.	TRBJ1-4	.	TRBV7-2	15	TGTGCCAGCAGCACCAGCGCTGCAACTAATGAAAAACTGTTTTTT	CASSTSAATNEKLFF
.	TRBJ2-5	TRBD1	TRBV19	14	TGTGCCAGTACCGAGGGGGACAGTCGGAGGACCCAGTACTTC	CASTEGDSRRTQYF
.	TRBJ2-2	TRBD1	TRBV6-2/TRBV6-3	15	TGTGCCAGCAGTTACACCGACAGGGGCACCGGGGAGCTGTTTTTT	CASSYTDRGTGELFF
.	TRBJ1-3	.	TRBV19	16	TGTGCCAGTAGTCCAGACAGACCTCTCTCTGGAAACACCATATATTTT	CASSPDRPLSGNTIYF
.	TRBJ1-1	.	TRBV5-6	13	TGTGCCAGCAGCTTGGCGGAGGGATCGGCCGCTTTCTTT	CASSLAEGSAAFF
.	TRBJ2-4	TRBD2	TRBV18	18	TGTGCCAGCTCACCACAGAAACTAGCGGGGCCCTCCGGGAACATTCAGTACTTC	CASSPQKLAGPSGNIQYF
.	TRBJ2-2	.	TRBV14	15	TGTGCCAGCAGCCAATTAACTTGGTACACCGGGGAGCTGTTTTTT	CASSQLTWYTGELFF
.	TRBJ2-7	TRBD2	TRBV18	15	TGTGCCAGCTCACGACGGAGCGGGGGGACAGACGAGCAGTACTTC	CASSRRSGGTDEQYF
.	TRBJ2-2	.	TRBV19	15	TGTGCCAGTAGCCCAGTGGGACACAACACCGGGGAGCTGTTTTTT	CASSPVGHNTGELFF
once	TRBJ2-5	.	TRBV7-2	16	TGTGCCAGCAGCCCCGGGGTTCTCATTTTTTCAGAGACCCAGTACTTC	CASSPGVLIFSETQYF
.	TRBJ1-6	TRBD1	TRBV7-2	16	TGTGCCAGCAGCTTAGCGCGGGGACAGGTGGGTTCACCCCTCCACTTT	CASSLARGQVGSPLHF
few	TRBJ2-3	TRBD2	TRBV18	21	TGTGCCAGCTCACCAAACAGGACTAGCGGGAGGTATTCTCTCGGGGGAGATACGCAGTATTTT	CASSPNRTSGRYSLGGDTQYF
.	TRBJ2-3	TRBD2	TRBV4-3	14	TGCGCCAGCAGCCAGGCTAGCGGGGGAGATACGCAGTATTTT	CASSQASGGDTQYF
.	TRBJ1-4	.	TRBV2	14	TGTGCCAGCAGTGAAGACCAGGGCAGTGAAAAACTGTTTTTT	CASSEDQGSEKLFF
once	TRBJ2-7	.	TRBV5-6	13	TGTGCCAGCAGCCGGGGAGTCTCCTACGAGCAGTACTTC	CASSRGVSYEQYF
.	TRBJ1-1	.	TRBV5-1	16	TGCGCCAGCAGCTTGCTGACAGGTATAACGAACACTGAAGCTTTCTTT	CASSLLTGITNTEAFF
few	TRBJ1-1	TRBD1	TRBV19	15	TGTGCCAGTAGTGACGGGACAGGGGGGAACACTGAAGCTTTCTTT	CASSDGTGGNTEAFF